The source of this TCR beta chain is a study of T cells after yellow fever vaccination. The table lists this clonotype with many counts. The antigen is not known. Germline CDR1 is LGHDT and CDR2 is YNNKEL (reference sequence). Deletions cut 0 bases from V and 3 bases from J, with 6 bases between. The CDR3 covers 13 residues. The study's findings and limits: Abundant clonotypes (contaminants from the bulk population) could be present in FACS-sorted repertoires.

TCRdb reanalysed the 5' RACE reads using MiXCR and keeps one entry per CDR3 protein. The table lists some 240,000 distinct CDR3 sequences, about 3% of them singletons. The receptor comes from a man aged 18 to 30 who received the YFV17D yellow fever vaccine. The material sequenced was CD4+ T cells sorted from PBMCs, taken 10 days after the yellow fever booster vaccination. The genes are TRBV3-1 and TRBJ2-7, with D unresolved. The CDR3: CASSQEGSYEQYV. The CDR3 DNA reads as TGTGCCAGCAGCCAAGAGGGCAGCTACGAGCAGTACGTC.